Below, 25 T cell receptor beta chains from the same sample are listed, as sequenced in a study of shared clonotypes between healthy human individuals. This table comes from immunoSEQ multiplex PCR, and its TCRdb copy is limited to in-frame clones, with some not included. This table has some 2,000,000 clones, around 95% appearing once. The sample comprised naive CD4+ T cells sorted from blood. As for subset: CD45RA+ positively selected. The receptors shown here come from a man aged 18 to 30 in good health.

The V and J genes are TRBV11-1 and TRBJ2-7; a weak D match, TRBD1 (6 bases). The CDR3 length is 13 residues. Germline values: CDR1 SGHAT, CDR2 FQDESV (reference sequence). V was trimmed by 3 bases and J by 5 bases, leaving 11 bases between them. The DNA of the CDR3 is TGTGCCAGCAGCTTCGGGACAAGGGACGAGCAGTACTTC. Amino acid sequence: CASSFGTRDEQYF.

The chain uses TRBV2 and TRBJ2-7; no definite D call. CDR3 length: 13 residues. Trimming took off 7 bases at V and 0 bases at J, with 10 bases between the two ends. Germline V gives CDR1 SNHLY, CDR2 FYNNEI. CDR3 in amino acids: CASIMGTSYEQYF. The CDR3 nucleotides are TGTGCCAGCATCATGGGCACCTCCTACGAGCAGTACTTC.

The V gene is TRBV5-5, the J gene TRBJ1-1; the D is unclear. Per germline, CDR1 SGHKS and CDR2 YYEKEE (reference sequence). There are 14 residues in the CDR3. Trimming removed 1 base at V and 1 base at J, with 8 bases between. The CDR3 protein is CASSLFGENTEAFF. The CDR3 bases are TGTGCCAGCAGCTTGTTCGGAGAGAACACTGAAGCTTTCTTT. Full variable domain (missing parts from reference TRBV5-5 and TRBJ1-1): DAGVTQSPTHLIKTRGQQVTLRCSPISGHKSVSWYQQVLGQGPQFIFQYYEKEERGRGNFPDRFSARQFPNYSSELNVNALLLGDSALYLCASSLFGENTEAFFGQGTRLTVV.

The chain employs TRBV4-3 and TRBJ2-1; the match to TRBD2 covers 15 bases. Unmatched junction bases numbered 18, after V lost 2 bases and J lost 10 bases. The CDR3 length is 20 residues. Germline CDR1 LGHNA, CDR2 YSLEER. The CDR3 bases are TGCGCCAGCAGCCAACCTCCGGGACTAGCGGGAGGCACCTCCCTTGGGGAGCAGTTCTTC. It is translated as CASSQPPGLAGGTSLGEQFF.

The rearrangement uses TRBV28 and TRBJ2-1, with TRBD1 matching over 8 bases. Germline V gene lookup returns CDR1 MDHEN and CDR2 SYDVKM. V shed 4 bases and J 4 bases; nucleotides not matched to a gene: 9. This CDR3 has 16 residues. The CDR3 sequence: CASSWSGTGVYNEQFF. CDR3 coding DNA: TGTGCCAGCAGTTGGTCGGGGACAGGAGTTTACAATGAGCAGTTCTTC.

With respect to this clone: A read error is possible here, since a much larger clone lies one base away. This sequence joins TRBV11-2 and TRBJ1-1; TRBD1 is a possible D gene (5 bases). CDR1 and CDR2 from the germline V gene are SGHAT and FQNNGV. The length of the CDR3 is 13 residues. Trimming took off 4 bases at V and 0 bases at J, with 6 bases between the two ends. The CDR3 DNA reads TGTGCCAGCAGCTCACAGGTGAACACTGAAGCTTTCTTT. Translated, it gives CASSSQVNTEAFF. Full variable domain (outside the CDR3, taken from reference TRBV11-2 and TRBJ1-1): EAGVAQSPRYKIIEKRQSVAFWCNPISGHATLYWYQQILGQGPKLLIQFQNNGVVDDSQLPKDRFSAERLKGVDSTLKIQPAKLEDSAVYLCASSSQVNTEAFFGQGTRLTVV.

The rearrangement uses TRBV10-3 and TRBJ1-2; D unresolved. Germline loops: CDR1 ENHRY, CDR2 SYGVKD. This CDR3 contains 13 residues. Trimming removed 4 bases at V and 4 bases at J, with 10 bases between. This CDR3 reads CAISVDRPYGYTF. DNA of the CDR3: TGTGCCATCAGTGTTGACCGCCCCTATGGCTACACCTTC.

This chain connects TRBV10-3 to TRBJ1-5; D may be TRBD1 (5 bases). Trimming cost V 6 bases and J 7 bases, with 13 bases left between them. The CDR3 has 13 amino acids. In germline, CDR1 is ENHRY, CDR2 SYGVKD. The CDR3 region is CAIREEGTQPQHF. The CDR3 DNA reads TGTGCCATCAGGGAAGAGGGGACCCAGCCCCAGCATTTT.

This chain connects TRBV10-1 to TRBJ2-7; D is ambiguous. The germline V gene has CDR1 WNHNN and CDR2 SYGVQD (reference sequence). V was trimmed by 0 bases and J by 6 bases, leaving 6 bases between them. There are 12 residues in the CDR3. This chain's CDR3 is CASSESGSEQYF. CDR3 nucleotides: TGCGCCAGCAGTGAGTCGGGCAGCGAGCAGTACTTC.

The DNA for the CDR3 is TGTGCCGCGTTTCCCGGGACAGGGGCTGAAGCTTTCTTT. This gives the protein CAAFPGTGAEAFF. The chain employs TRBV6-1 and TRBJ1-1; 10 nucleotides line up with TRBD1. The CDR3 has 13 residues. Germline CDR1 MNHNS, CDR2 SASEGT. V lost 11 bases and J lost 6; bases outside the gene matches: 9.

In this sample, this clone turned up once. The gene calls are TRBV2 and TRBJ2-1; 7 bases line up with TRBD2. In germline, CDR1 is SNHLY, CDR2 FYNNEI. V lost 1 base, J lost 2 bases, and 11 bases stayed unmatched. There are 18 residues in the CDR3. As DNA, the CDR3 is TGTGCCAGCAGTGAAGACCCCCTTGGAGCGGGAACCTACAATGAGCAGTTCTTC. Its protein product is CASSEDPLGAGTYNEQFF.

The J gene is TRBJ1-5, the V gene TRBV2; weak D call: TRBD1 (5 bases). V was cut by 8 bases and J by 10 bases, with 18 bases left in between. This CDR3 comprises 13 residues. Per the germline V gene, CDR1 is SNHLY and CDR2 is FYNNEI. The CDR3 sequence is CASGGVLGEPQHF. CDR3 nucleotides: TGTGCCAGCGGGGGTGTCCTTGGAGAACCCCAGCATTTT.

Remarks on this clone: Other nucleotide sequences in the sample specify the same CDR3. This rearrangement joins TRBV5-4 to TRBJ2-2; possible D gene TRBD1, 5 bases. This CDR3 contains 16 residues. V lost 0 bases and J 0 bases, leaving 9 bases between the germline ends. CDR1 and CDR2 from the germline V gene are SGHNT and YYREEE (reference sequence). The CDR3 protein is CASSLAGRANTGELFF. The CDR3 DNA reads TGTGCCAGCAGCTTGGCGGGCAGGGCGAACACCGGGGAGCTGTTTTTT.

Regarding this clone: Other DNA sequences within the sample encode an identical CDR3. The chain employs TRBV2 and TRBJ2-7; D remains unclear. V was shortened by 0 bases and J by 1 base, with 1 base between the two germline ends. Germline V gene lookup returns CDR1 SNHLY and CDR2 FYNNEI. The CDR3 contains 12 residues. CDR3 amino acids: CASSEASYEQYF. The CDR3 DNA reads TGTGCCAGCAGTGAAGCTTCCTACGAGCAGTACTTC.

This clone has more than one count but fewer than ten. The chain has TRBV5-6 and TRBJ1-1; unclear D gene. The CDR3 runs 13 residues. Per germline, CDR1 SGHDT and CDR2 YYEEEE. Trimming stripped 1 base from V and 1 base from J, with 5 bases between. Here the CDR3 reads CASSLWGNTEAFF. The DNA for the CDR3 is TGTGCCAGCAGCTTGTGGGGGAACACTGAAGCTTTCTTT.

With respect to this clone: Other DNA variants within this sample encode the same CDR3. The chain carries TRBV30 and TRBJ2-6; possible D gene TRBD2, 6 bases. Germline loops: CDR1 GTSNPN, CDR2 SVGIG (reference sequence). V lost 0 bases and J lost 2, with 8 bases in between. This CDR3 is 15 amino acids long. CDR3 protein: CAWSVGGTGANVLTF. DNA for the CDR3: TGTGCCTGGAGTGTCGGCGGGACTGGGGCCAACGTCCTGACTTTC.

The rearrangement links TRBV6-5 to TRBJ1-6, with no clear D. V was shortened by 8 bases and J by 9 bases, with 17 bases between the two germline ends. CDR1 and CDR2 from the germline V gene are MNHEY and SVGAGI. This CDR3 region has 14 residues. CDR3 protein: CASSGSAGSSPLHF. The DNA for the CDR3 is TGTGCCAGCTCGGGGAGCGCCGGCTCTTCACCCCTCCACTTT.

In its sample, this clone was seen a few times. The V and J genes are TRBV30 and TRBJ2-7; TRBD1 aligns across 8 bases. Losses at the gene ends were 2 bases for V and 2 bases for J; bases not matched to a gene: 2. Germline V gene data show CDR1 as GTSNPN and CDR2 as SVGIG (reference sequence). This CDR3 contains 13 residues. CDR3 residues: CAWSTGQAYEQYF. In DNA form, the CDR3 reads TGTGCCTGGAGTACGGGACAGGCCTACGAGCAGTACTTC.

This clone was seen only a few times. The chain has TRBV9 and TRBJ1-2; 9 positions agree with TRBD1. The CDR3 consists of 14 residues. The germline V gene has CDR1 SGDLS and CDR2 YYNGEE. V dropped 0 bases and J dropped 7; count of bases not matched to a gene: 4. CDR3 protein: CASSVGDREAGYTF. The DNA of the CDR3 is TGTGCCAGCAGCGTAGGGGACAGGGAGGCTGGCTACACCTTC.

V gene TRBV30 combines with J gene TRBJ1-2, with a weak D call TRBD1 (6 bases). Germline CDR1 GTSNPN, CDR2 SVGIG (reference sequence). This CDR3 comprises 12 residues. V was cut by 6 bases and J by 8 bases, with 16 bases left in between. The chain's CDR3 is CACLRGGWGYTF. The CDR3 bases are TGTGCCTGCCTGAGGGGGGGCTGGGGCTACACCTTC.

The chain combines TRBV6-1 with TRBJ1-1; D call uncertain. V shed 10 bases and J shed 0 bases, with 12 bases lying between them. The germline V gene has CDR1 MNHNS and CDR2 SASEGT. The CDR3 loop spans 13 amino acids. The chain's CDR3 is CATKLVVNTEAFF. CDR3 nucleotide sequence: TGTGCCACTAAACTGGTGGTGAACACTGAAGCTTTCTTT.

This clone was observed once. This chain uses TRBV30 with TRBJ2-7; D uncertain. Per the germline V gene, CDR1 is GTSNPN and CDR2 is SVGIG (reference sequence). V was clipped by 3 bases and J by 6 bases, with 9 bases between them. The CDR3 runs 11 residues. The CDR3 protein is CAWSPRSEQYF. The DNA of the CDR3 is TGTGCCTGGAGCCCTAGAAGCGAGCAGTACTTC.

The rearrangement joins TRBV25-1 to TRBJ2-3; maybe TRBD1 (6 bases). Trimming cost V 0 bases and J 0 bases, with 13 bases left between them. The CDR3 is 17 residues long. Germline CDR1 reads MGHDK; CDR2 reads SYGVNS. The CDR3 is CASSEYRAGASTDTQYF. CDR3 coding DNA: TGTGCCAGCAGTGAATATAGGGCAGGGGCTAGCACAGATACGCAGTATTTT.

This clone occurred once. The chain carries TRBV5-4 and TRBJ1-1; TRBD1 is a possible D gene (6 bases). The germline CDR1 and CDR2 sequences are SGHNT and YYREEE (reference sequence). The CDR3 contains 16 residues. Deletions cut 5 bases from V and 0 bases from J, with 17 bases between. This CDR3 is CASSSGLGGLNTEAFF. CDR3 nucleotides: TGTGCCAGCAGTTCGGGTTTGGGGGGCCTGAACACTGAAGCTTTCTTT.

The count of this clone is one. V gene TRBV15 combines with J gene TRBJ1-4, with D possibly matching TRBD1 (5 bases). In germline, CDR1 is LNHNV, CDR2 YYDKDF (reference sequence). The CDR3 loop spans 14 amino acids. V dropped 0 bases and J dropped 7 bases, with 9 bases sitting between them. The CDR3 bases are TGTGCCACCAGCAGAGAGGCCAGGGCTGAAAAACTGTTTTTT. Its translation: CATSREARAEKLFF.